What follows describes a single T cell receptor beta chain. Antigen specificity is unknown. The data are from a study of cytomegalovirus exposure and HLA in healthy donors. For the study at large: An analysis done earlier identified 120 million or so unique TCR beta sequences from 190 million or so T cells.

Primers included in the PCR were 60 Vbeta and 13 Jbeta primers. Here immunoSEQ multiplex PCR was the method, and the copy in TCRdb shows in-frame clones only, minus some. The sample yields some 130,000 clones, about 70% seen once. Germline values: CDR1 MNHNY, CDR2 SVGAGI (reference sequence). With 6 bases clipped from V and 6 bases from J, the junction kept 9 bases outside the gene matches. The CDR3 spans 15 residues. Broader study findings: A cluster of highly shared sequence variants was likely a sequencing artifact.

Input material: PBMCs. The V and J genes are TRBV6-6 and TRBJ2-3, with 10 positions matching TRBD2. The sequence derives from a male donor in good health and CMV-seronegative. The CDR3, as DNA: TGTGCCAGCAGCAACCCGGGACTAGCGAGGGATACGCAGTATTTT. It specifies CASSNPGLARDTQYF.